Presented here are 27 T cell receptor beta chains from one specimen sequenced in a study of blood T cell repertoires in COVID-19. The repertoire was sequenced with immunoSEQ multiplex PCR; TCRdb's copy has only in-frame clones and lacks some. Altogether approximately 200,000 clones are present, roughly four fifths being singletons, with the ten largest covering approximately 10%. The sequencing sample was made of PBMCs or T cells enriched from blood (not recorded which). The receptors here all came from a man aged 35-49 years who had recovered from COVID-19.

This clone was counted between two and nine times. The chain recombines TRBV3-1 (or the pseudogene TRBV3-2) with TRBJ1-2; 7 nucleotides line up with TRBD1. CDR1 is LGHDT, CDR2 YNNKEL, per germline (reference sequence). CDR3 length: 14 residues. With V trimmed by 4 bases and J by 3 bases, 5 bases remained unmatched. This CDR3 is CASSRQGMDYGYTF. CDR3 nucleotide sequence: TGTGCCAGCAGCCGACAGGGTATGGACTATGGCTACACCTTC.

CDR3: CASSLGHGGEQYV. As DNA, the CDR3 is TGTGCCAGTAGTCTGGGACATGGAGGAGAGCAGTACGTC. The rearrangement uses TRBV19 and TRBJ2-7, with D tentatively TRBD1 (6 bases). The CDR3 sequence is 13 residues long. Germline-derived CDR1 and CDR2 are LNHDA and SQIVND (reference sequence). V shed 5 bases and J shed 7 bases, with 15 bases lying between them.

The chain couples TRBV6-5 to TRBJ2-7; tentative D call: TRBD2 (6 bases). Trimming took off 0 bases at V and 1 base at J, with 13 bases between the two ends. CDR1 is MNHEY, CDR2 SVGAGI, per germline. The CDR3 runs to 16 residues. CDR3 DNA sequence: TGTGCCAGCAGTTACTCGACGGGAGCAAGGTCCTACGAGCAGTACTTC. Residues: CASSYSTGARSYEQYF.

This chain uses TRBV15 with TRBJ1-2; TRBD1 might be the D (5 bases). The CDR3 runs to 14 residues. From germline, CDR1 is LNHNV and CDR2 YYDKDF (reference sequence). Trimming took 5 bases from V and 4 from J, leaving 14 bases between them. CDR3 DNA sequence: TGTGCCACCAGCCTCCTGGACGGGGGCTATGGCTACACCTTC. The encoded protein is CATSLLDGGYGYTF.

CDR3 amino acids: CASSIDLPGTESYNEQFF. CDR3 DNA: TGTGCCAGTAGTATAGATCTACCCGGAACAGAAAGTTACAATGAGCAGTTCTTC. The chain is built from TRBV19 and TRBJ2-1; D not certain. Germline V gene data show CDR1 as LNHDA and CDR2 as SQIVND (reference sequence). V dropped 0 bases and J dropped 4 bases, with 19 bases sitting between them. The CDR3 runs 18 residues.

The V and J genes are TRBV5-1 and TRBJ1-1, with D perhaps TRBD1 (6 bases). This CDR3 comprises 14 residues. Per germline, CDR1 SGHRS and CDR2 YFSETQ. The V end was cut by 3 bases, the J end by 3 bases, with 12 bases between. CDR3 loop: CASSSPTGDTEAFF. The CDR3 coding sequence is TGCGCCAGCAGCTCCCCGACAGGAGACACTGAAGCTTTCTTT. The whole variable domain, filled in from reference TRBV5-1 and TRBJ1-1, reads KAGVTQTPRYLIKTRGQQVTLSCSPISGHRSVSWYQQTPGQGLQFLFEYFSETQRNKGNFPGRFSGRQFSNSRSEMNVSTLELGDSALYLCASSSPTGDTEAFFGQGTRLTVV.

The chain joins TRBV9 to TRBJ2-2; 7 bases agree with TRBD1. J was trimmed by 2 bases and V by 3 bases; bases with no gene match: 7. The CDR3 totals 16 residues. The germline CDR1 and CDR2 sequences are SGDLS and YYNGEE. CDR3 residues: CASSGGAGGNTGELFF. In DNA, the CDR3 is TGTGCCAGCAGCGGAGGCGCAGGGGGTAACACCGGGGAGCTGTTTTTT.

The CDR3 DNA sequence: TGTGCCAGCAGCTATCGACAGGGGGCAGAAAATGAGCAGTTCTTC. Protein sequence: CASSYRQGAENEQFF. The V gene is TRBV7-2, the J gene TRBJ2-1; 10 nucleotides agree with TRBD1. Germline V gene data show CDR1 as SGHTA and CDR2 as FQGNSA. J lost 7 bases, V lost 4 bases, and 7 bases had no gene match. The CDR3 consists of 15 residues.

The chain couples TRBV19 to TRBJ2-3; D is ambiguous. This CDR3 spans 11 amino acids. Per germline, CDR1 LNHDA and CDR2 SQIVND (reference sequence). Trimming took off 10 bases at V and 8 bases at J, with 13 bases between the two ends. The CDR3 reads CATSLLLTQYF. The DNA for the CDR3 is TGTGCCACCTCGCTCCTACTTACGCAGTATTTT.

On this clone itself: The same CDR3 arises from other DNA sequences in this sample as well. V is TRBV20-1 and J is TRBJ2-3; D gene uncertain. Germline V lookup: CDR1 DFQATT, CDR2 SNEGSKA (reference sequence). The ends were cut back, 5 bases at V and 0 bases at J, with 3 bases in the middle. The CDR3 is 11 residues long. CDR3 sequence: CSAPSTDTQYF. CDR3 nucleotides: TGCAGTGCTCCTAGCACAGATACGCAGTATTTT.

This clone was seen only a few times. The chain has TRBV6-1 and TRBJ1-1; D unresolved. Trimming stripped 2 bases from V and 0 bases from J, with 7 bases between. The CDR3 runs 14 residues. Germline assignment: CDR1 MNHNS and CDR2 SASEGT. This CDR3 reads CASSETEMNTEAFF. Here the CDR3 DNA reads TGTGCCAGCAGTGAAACAGAGATGAACACTGAAGCTTTCTTT.

DNA of the CDR3: TGCGCCAGCAGCCAAGATATGAGACAGGCATCCTATGGCTACACCTTC. It encodes CASSQDMRQASYGYTF. The gene calls are TRBV4-3 and TRBJ1-2; D perhaps matches TRBD1 (6 bases). CDR1 and CDR2 (germline): LGHNA, YSLEER. V lost 0 bases, J lost 4 bases, and 15 bases lay in between. The CDR3 sequence is 16 residues long.

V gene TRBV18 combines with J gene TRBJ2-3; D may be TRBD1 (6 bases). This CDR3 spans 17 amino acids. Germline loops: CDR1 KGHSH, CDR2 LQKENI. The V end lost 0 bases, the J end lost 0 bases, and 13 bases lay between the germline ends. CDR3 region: CASSPPNRAYSTDTQYF. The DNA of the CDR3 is TGTGCCAGCTCACCACCGAACAGGGCCTATAGCACAGATACGCAGTATTTT. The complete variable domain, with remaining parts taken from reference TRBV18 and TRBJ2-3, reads NAGVMQNPRHLVRRRGQEARLRCSPMKGHSHVYWYRQLPEEGLKFMVYLQKENIIDESGMPKERFSAEFPKEGPSILRIQQVVRGDSAAYFCASSPPNRAYSTDTQYFGPGTRLTVL.

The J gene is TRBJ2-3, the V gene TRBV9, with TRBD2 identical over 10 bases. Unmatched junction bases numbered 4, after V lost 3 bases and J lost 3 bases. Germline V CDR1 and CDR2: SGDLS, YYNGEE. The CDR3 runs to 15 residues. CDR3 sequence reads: CASSATTSGTDTQYF. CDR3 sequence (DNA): TGTGCCAGCAGCGCAACGACTAGCGGGACAGATACGCAGTATTTT.

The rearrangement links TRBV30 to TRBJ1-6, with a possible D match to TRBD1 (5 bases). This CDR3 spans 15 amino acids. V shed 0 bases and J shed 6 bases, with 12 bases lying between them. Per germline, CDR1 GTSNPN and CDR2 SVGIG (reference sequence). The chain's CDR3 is CAWSVRGGVNSPLHF. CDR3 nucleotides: TGTGCCTGGAGTGTACGGGGGGGGGTTAATTCACCCCTCCACTTT.

CDR3 protein: CASSRQASTDTQYF. CDR3 sequence (DNA): TGTGCCAGCAGCCGACAGGCTAGCACAGATACGCAGTATTTT. The chain employs TRBV2 and TRBJ2-3; perhaps TRBD1 as D (6 bases). The CDR3 spans 14 residues. V was clipped by 6 bases and J by 0 bases, with 10 bases between them. The germline CDR1 and CDR2 sequences are SNHLY and FYNNEI.

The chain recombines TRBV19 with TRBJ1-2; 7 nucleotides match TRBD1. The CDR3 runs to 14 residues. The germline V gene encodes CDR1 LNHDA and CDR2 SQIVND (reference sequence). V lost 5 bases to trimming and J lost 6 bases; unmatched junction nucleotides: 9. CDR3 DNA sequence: TGTGCCAGTAGTGCAGACAGGGCCTACGATGGCTACACCTTC. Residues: CASSADRAYDGYTF.

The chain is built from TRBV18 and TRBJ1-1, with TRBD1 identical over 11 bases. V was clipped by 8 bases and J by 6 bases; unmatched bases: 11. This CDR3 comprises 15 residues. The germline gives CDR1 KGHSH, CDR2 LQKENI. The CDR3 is CASQPKRDRGSEAFF. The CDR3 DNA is TGTGCCAGCCAACCCAAGAGGGACAGGGGGTCTGAAGCTTTCTTT.

CDR3 protein: CASGFSVYNEQFF. CDR3 DNA sequence: TGTGCTAGTGGTTTTTCGGTTTACAATGAGCAGTTCTTC. The V gene is TRBV12-5, the J gene TRBJ2-1, with no clear D. Germline CDR1 LGHNT, CDR2 FRNRAP. V lost 3 bases and J 4 bases, leaving 7 bases between the germline ends. The CDR3 has 13 residues.

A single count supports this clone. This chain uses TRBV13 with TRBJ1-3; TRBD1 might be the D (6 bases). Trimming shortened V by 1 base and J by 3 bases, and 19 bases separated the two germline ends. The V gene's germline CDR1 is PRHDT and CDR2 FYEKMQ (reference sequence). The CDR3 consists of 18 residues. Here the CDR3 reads CASSLDSVGAGDGNTIYF. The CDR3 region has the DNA TGTGCCAGCAGCTTAGACTCTGTTGGGGCAGGGGATGGAAACACCATATATTTT.

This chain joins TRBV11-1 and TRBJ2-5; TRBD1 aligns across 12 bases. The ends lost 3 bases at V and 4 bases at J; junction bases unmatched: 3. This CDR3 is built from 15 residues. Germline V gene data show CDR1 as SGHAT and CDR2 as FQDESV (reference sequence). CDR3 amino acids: CASSLGTGGVETQYF. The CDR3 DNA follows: TGTGCCAGCAGCTTGGGGACAGGGGGCGTAGAGACCCAGTACTTC.

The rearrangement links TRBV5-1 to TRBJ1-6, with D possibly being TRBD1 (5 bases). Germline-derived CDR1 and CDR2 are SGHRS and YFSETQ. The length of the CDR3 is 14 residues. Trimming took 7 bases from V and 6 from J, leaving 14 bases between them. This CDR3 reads CASGWGVLNSPLHF. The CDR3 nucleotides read TGCGCCAGCGGCTGGGGGGTCCTTAATTCACCCCTCCACTTT.

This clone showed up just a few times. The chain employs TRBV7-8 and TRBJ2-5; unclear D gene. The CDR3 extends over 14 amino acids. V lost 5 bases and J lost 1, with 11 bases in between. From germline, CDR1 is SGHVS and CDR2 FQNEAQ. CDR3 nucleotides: TGTGCCAGCAGCCCGAGGCGAAGCCAAGAGACCCAGTACTTC. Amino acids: CASSPRRSQETQYF.

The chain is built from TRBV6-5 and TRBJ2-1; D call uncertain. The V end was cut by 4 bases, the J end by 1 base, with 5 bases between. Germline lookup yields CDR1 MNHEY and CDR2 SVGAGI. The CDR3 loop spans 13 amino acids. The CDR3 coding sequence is TGTGCCAGCAGTTTTCTTTCCTACAATGAGCAGTTCTTC. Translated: CASSFLSYNEQFF.

For the CDR3, the DNA is TGTGCCAGCAGCTGGGAGGGACGGACCGGGGAGCTGTTTTTT. Encoded protein: CASSWEGRTGELFF. The J gene is TRBJ2-2, the V gene TRBV9; 7 bases match TRBD2. Losses at the gene ends were 4 bases for V and 5 bases for J; bases not matched to a gene: 5. Germline V gives CDR1 SGDLS, CDR2 YYNGEE. The CDR3 runs to 14 residues.

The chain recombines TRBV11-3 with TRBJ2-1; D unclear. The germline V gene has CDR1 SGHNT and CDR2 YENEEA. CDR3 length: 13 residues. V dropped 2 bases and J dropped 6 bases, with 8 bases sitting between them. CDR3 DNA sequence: TGTGCCAGCAGCTTATCGACTGGCAATGAGCAGTTCTTC. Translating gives CASSLSTGNEQFF.

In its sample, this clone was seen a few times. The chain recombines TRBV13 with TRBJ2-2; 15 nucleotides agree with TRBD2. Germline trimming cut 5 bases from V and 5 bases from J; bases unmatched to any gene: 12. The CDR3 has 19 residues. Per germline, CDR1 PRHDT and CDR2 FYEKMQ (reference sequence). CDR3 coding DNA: TGTGCCAGCAGCCCAGGACTAGCGGGAGGGCCCCGTAGAACCGGGGAGCTGTTTTTT. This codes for CASSPGLAGGPRRTGELFF.